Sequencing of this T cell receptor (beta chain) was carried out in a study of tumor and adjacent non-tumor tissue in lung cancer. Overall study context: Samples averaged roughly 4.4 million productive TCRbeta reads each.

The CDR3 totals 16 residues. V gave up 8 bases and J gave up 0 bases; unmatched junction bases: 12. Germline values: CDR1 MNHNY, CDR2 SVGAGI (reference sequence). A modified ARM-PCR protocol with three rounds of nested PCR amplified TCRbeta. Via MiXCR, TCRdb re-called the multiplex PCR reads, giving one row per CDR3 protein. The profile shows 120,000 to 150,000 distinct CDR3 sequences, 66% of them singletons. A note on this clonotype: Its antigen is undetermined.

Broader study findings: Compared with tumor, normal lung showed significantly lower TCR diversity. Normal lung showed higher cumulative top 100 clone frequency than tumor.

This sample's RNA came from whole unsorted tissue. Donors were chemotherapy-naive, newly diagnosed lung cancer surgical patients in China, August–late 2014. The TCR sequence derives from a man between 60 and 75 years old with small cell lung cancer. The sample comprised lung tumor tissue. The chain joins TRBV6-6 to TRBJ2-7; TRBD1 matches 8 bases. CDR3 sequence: CASGMTGDIPSYEQYF. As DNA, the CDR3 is TGTGCCAGCGGGATGACAGGGGACATCCCCTCCTACGAGCAGTACTTC.